The 28 T cell receptor beta chains below were found in one sample sequenced in a study of blood T cell repertoires in COVID-19. Profiled with immunoSEQ multiplex PCR; TCRdb holds only in-frame clones, not every one. The repertoire has about 210,000 clones, roughly 88% of them found once; the top ten carry around 1.5%. Sequenced material: peripheral blood. These receptors all stem from a man between 18 and 29 years old with active or convalescent COVID-19.

The rearrangement joins TRBV5-1 to TRBJ2-3, with 9 bases lining up with TRBD2. The J segment lost 6 bases and the V segment lost 0 bases, leaving 5 bases of the junction unmatched. CDR1 SGHRS and CDR2 YFSETQ come from the germline V gene. There are 15 residues in the CDR3. The CDR3 loop reads CASSLVREGPDTQYF. The CDR3 region has the DNA TGCGCCAGCAGCTTGGTGCGGGAGGGCCCGGATACGCAGTATTTT.

V usage is TRBV19 and J usage is TRBJ2-5, with 12 bases aligning to TRBD2. Trimming took 5 bases from V and 1 from J; bases not matched to a gene: 5. The length of the CDR3 is 16 residues. Germline-derived CDR1 and CDR2 are LNHDA and SQIVND (reference sequence). CDR3 bases: TGTGCCAGTAGTCCAACTAGCGGGAGGATCCAAGAGACCCAGTACTTC. It encodes CASSPTSGRIQETQYF.

The CDR3 nucleotides read TGTGCCAGCAGCTTAGCGCTAGGCCCAGAGACCCAGTACTTC. Translating gives CASSLALGPETQYF. The chain couples TRBV11-2 to TRBJ2-5; no reliable D call. The germline CDR1 and CDR2 sequences are SGHAT and FQNNGV. Trimming cost V 1 base and J 4 bases, with 10 bases left between them. The CDR3 is made up of 14 amino acids.

The chain employs TRBV28 and TRBJ1-2; a weak D match, TRBD1 (5 bases). Trimming cost V 3 bases and J 5 bases, with 19 bases left between them. Germline lookup yields CDR1 MDHEN and CDR2 SYDVKM. The CDR3 runs 16 residues. The CDR3 DNA is TGTGCCAGCAGTTTTCCCCCCGCAGGGAGGAATTATGGCTACACCTTC. Protein sequence: CASSFPPAGRNYGYTF.

CDR3 sequence (DNA): TGTGCCACTCAGGGAAATGGCAATGAGCAGTTCTTC. Its translation is CATQGNGNEQFF. The chain is built from TRBV10-3 and TRBJ2-1, with a tentative D call TRBD1 (5 bases). The germline V gene encodes CDR1 ENHRY and CDR2 SYGVKD. Trimming took off 10 bases at V and 6 bases at J, with 13 bases between the two ends. The CDR3 extends over 12 amino acids.

The V call is TRBV6-5, the J call TRBJ2-7; possibly TRBD2 for D (5 bases). This CDR3 spans 13 amino acids. V lost 2 bases and J 7 bases, leaving 12 bases between the germline ends. Germline loops: CDR1 MNHEY, CDR2 SVGAGI. The CDR3 sequence is CASSYDYFGEQYF. CDR3 in DNA: TGTGCCAGCAGTTACGACTACTTTGGGGAGCAGTACTTC.

The V and J genes are TRBV6-5 and TRBJ1-1; D gene uncertain. V was cut by 6 bases and J by 1 base, with 12 bases left in between. This CDR3 is built from 14 residues. In germline, CDR1 is MNHEY, CDR2 SVGAGI. The CDR3: CASRIMEANTEAFF. Written as DNA, the CDR3 is TGTGCCAGCAGGATCATGGAGGCGAACACTGAAGCTTTCTTT.

The chain carries TRBV5-4 and TRBJ2-2; maybe TRBD2 (5 bases). CDR1 is SGHNT, CDR2 YYREEE, per germline (reference sequence). The CDR3 extends over 16 amino acids. The ends were cut back, 0 bases at V and 2 bases at J, with 11 bases in the middle. This chain's CDR3 is CASSLGLRTNTGELFF. The CDR3 nucleotides are TGTGCCAGCAGCTTGGGTCTCAGGACTAACACCGGGGAGCTGTTTTTT.

The chain joins TRBV3-1 (or the pseudogene TRBV3-2) to TRBJ2-7; 8 nucleotides line up with TRBD2. Germline V lookup: CDR1 LGHDT, CDR2 YNNKEL (reference sequence). Trimming removed 6 bases from V and 3 bases from J; junction bases left unmatched: 13. This CDR3 is built from 16 residues. CDR3 nucleotide sequence: TGTGCCAGCAGTCGCGGTGGAGCGGGAGTGGGCTACGAGCAGTACTTC. This sequence encodes CASSRGGAGVGYEQYF.

This clone was seen just once. The V call is TRBV30, the J call TRBJ2-7; D might be TRBD1 (6 bases). This CDR3 spans 13 amino acids. Trimming pared 4 bases from V and 1 base from J, leaving 11 bases between. The germline V gene encodes CDR1 GTSNPN and CDR2 SVGIG (reference sequence). The chain's CDR3 is CAWTAGASYEQYF. CDR3 sequence (DNA): TGTGCCTGGACGGCAGGGGCATCCTACGAGCAGTACTTC.

The chain is built from TRBV2 and TRBJ2-7; TRBD2 matches at 14 bases. The CDR3 extends over 18 amino acids. CDR1 and CDR2 (germline): SNHLY, FYNNEI. The V gene end was trimmed by 6 bases and the J gene end by 4 bases; junction bases not matched to a gene: 14. CDR3 residues: CASRKGLAGARGIYEQYF. The CDR3 nucleotides are TGTGCCAGCAGGAAGGGACTAGCGGGAGCTCGGGGAATTTACGAGCAGTACTTC.

The CDR3 DNA reads as TGTGCCAGCAGCGCGGGATATGGCCCCTACAATGAGCAGTTCTTC. The encoded protein is CASSAGYGPYNEQFF. The chain links TRBV7-2 to TRBJ2-1; tentatively, D is TRBD2 (6 bases). Germline CDR1 and CDR2: SGHTA and FQGNSA. The V end was cut by 5 bases, the J end by 2 bases, with 13 bases between. This CDR3 has 15 amino acids.

The chain is built from TRBV19 and TRBJ2-6, with TRBD1 identical over 10 bases. J lost 2 bases, V lost 4 bases, and 8 bases had no gene match. Germline CDR1 is LNHDA and CDR2 is SQIVND (reference sequence). This CDR3 region has 18 residues. CDR3 nucleotides: TGTGCCAGTAGTAATCTCGGGACAGGGGTAGCTGGGGCCAACGTCCTGACTTTC. It yields the protein CASSNLGTGVAGANVLTF.

The sample holds one count of this clone. The V and J genes are TRBV30 and TRBJ2-1; D perhaps matches TRBD1 (5 bases). V lost 0 bases to trimming and J lost 6 bases, with 12 bases between them. Per the germline V gene, CDR1 is GTSNPN and CDR2 is SVGIG (reference sequence). The CDR3 has 14 amino acids. The CDR3 coding sequence is TGTGCCTGGAGTGTACCCAGGGTCCGCAATGAGCAGTTCTTC. Translated: CAWSVPRVRNEQFF.

V gene TRBV5-1 combines with J gene TRBJ2-2, with 8 bases matching TRBD2. CDR3 length equals 16 residues. Unmatched junction bases numbered 3, after V lost 1 base and J lost 1 base. Germline values: CDR1 SGHRS, CDR2 YFSETQ. The CDR3 DNA is TGCGCCAGCAGCTTGACCCTAGCGGGGAACACCGGGGAGCTGTTTTTT. It is translated as CASSLTLAGNTGELFF.

The chain links TRBV21-1 to TRBJ2-5; TRBD1 was called by the table and not checked on the DNA. TRBV21-1 is labeled a pseudogene. There are 18 residues in the CDR3. The CDR3 DNA sequence: TGTGCCAGCAGCAAAGGGCCGGAGGGGGCAAGCTACCAAGAGACCCAGTACTTC. This translates into CASSKGPEGASYQETQYF.

The J gene is TRBJ2-1, the V gene TRBV6-4, with 13 bases fitting TRBD2. The CDR3 totals 15 residues. Germline CDR1 is MRHNA and CDR2 is SNTAGT. V lost 5 bases and J lost 8; bases outside the gene matches: 6. DNA for the CDR3: TGTGCCAGCAGTACCGGGACTAGCGGGATATATGAGCAGTTCTTC. Translated, it gives CASSTGTSGIYEQFF.

This clone appeared once. The rearrangement uses TRBV6-5 and TRBJ2-7, with D possibly TRBD1 on 5 matching bases. Germline assignment: CDR1 MNHEY and CDR2 SVGAGI. The CDR3 is 13 amino acids. Trimming took 5 bases from V and 2 from J, leaving 10 bases between them. CDR3 residues: CASSRTRTYEQYF. The CDR3 DNA reads TGTGCCAGCAGTCGGACACGAACCTACGAGCAGTACTTC.

The CDR3: CASSVGAADTDTQYF. The CDR3 bases are TGTGCCAGCAGCGTAGGGGCAGCAGACACAGATACGCAGTATTTT. The J gene is TRBJ2-3, the V gene TRBV9; no reliable D call. The CDR3 consists of 15 residues. V lost 0 bases and J lost 2, with 10 bases in between. Germline V gives CDR1 SGDLS, CDR2 YYNGEE.

This chain links TRBV3-1 (or the pseudogene TRBV3-2) with TRBJ2-7; D unresolved. Deletions cut 0 bases from V and 6 bases from J, with 12 bases between. Per germline, CDR1 LGHDT and CDR2 YNNKEL (reference sequence). This CDR3 comprises 14 residues. CDR3 protein: CASSQDQVGVEQYF. The CDR3 DNA follows: TGTGCCAGCAGCCAAGATCAGGTAGGCGTCGAGCAGTACTTC.

This clone appeared many times. This chain joins TRBV19 and TRBJ2-1, with 7 bases lining up with TRBD2. This CDR3 is built from 13 residues. V lost 10 bases, J lost 6 bases, and 9 bases stayed unmatched. Germline CDR1 and CDR2: LNHDA and SQIVND (reference sequence). The CDR3 sequence is CATSGVLGNEQFF. The CDR3 DNA follows: TGTGCCACCAGCGGGGTCCTTGGCAATGAGCAGTTCTTC.

V usage is TRBV6-5 and J usage is TRBJ2-3, with 7 bases fitting TRBD2. Germline V gene lookup returns CDR1 MNHEY and CDR2 SVGAGI. This CDR3 spans 14 amino acids. After removal of 6 bases from V and 1 base from J, the junction contained 4 bases not matched to a gene. In DNA, the CDR3 is TGTGCCAGCAGCGACGCGGGGGGCACAGATACGCAGTATTTT. Its translation is CASSDAGGTDTQYF.

The V gene is TRBV7-2, the J gene TRBJ2-1; TRBD2 agrees at 13 bases. Per germline, CDR1 SGHTA and CDR2 FQGNSA. The length of the CDR3 is 15 residues. V shed 8 bases, J shed 8 bases, and the junction held 9 bases outside the gene matches. CDR3 in DNA: TGTGCCAGCGGTTCCGGGACTAGCGGGATGGATGAGCAGTTCTTC. Amino acids: CASGSGTSGMDEQFF.

The chain carries TRBV19 and TRBJ2-3; no reliable D call. This CDR3 region has 15 residues. Germline CDR1 reads LNHDA; CDR2 reads SQIVND (reference sequence). Between the trimmed V and J ends, which lost 11 bases and 1 base, there was a span of 19 bases. The chain's CDR3 is CAAEVGWSGTDTQYF. The CDR3 DNA is TGTGCCGCCGAGGTTGGTTGGTCGGGCACAGATACGCAGTATTTT.

This chain links TRBV6-5 with TRBJ2-3; 8 nucleotides line up with TRBD2. The CDR3 runs to 16 residues. CDR1 MNHEY and CDR2 SVGAGI come from the germline V gene. Germline trimming cut 0 bases from V and 4 bases from J; bases unmatched to any gene: 6. In DNA, the CDR3 is TGTGCCAGCAGTTACTCGGCGGGAGGCCAGCCAGATACGCAGTATTTT. As protein: CASSYSAGGQPDTQYF.

This rearrangement joins TRBV4-1 to TRBJ2-1; 8 nucleotides match TRBD1. Trimming cost V 3 bases and J 2 bases; bases outside gene matches: 6. The CDR3 sequence is 16 residues long. From germline, CDR1 is MGHRA and CDR2 YSYEKL. The CDR3 loop is CASSHMDRVPYNEQFF. The CDR3 nucleotides read TGCGCCAGCAGCCACATGGACAGGGTCCCCTACAATGAGCAGTTCTTC.

J is TRBJ2-7 and V is TRBV30; TRBD1 matches 12 bases. CDR3 length: 17 amino acids. Per the germline V gene, CDR1 is GTSNPN and CDR2 is SVGIG (reference sequence). V was pared by 2 bases and J by 4 bases, with 12 bases of the junction left unmatched. The CDR3 protein is CAWSHRDRGRSGYEQYF. CDR3 DNA: TGTGCCTGGAGTCACCGGGACAGGGGGCGGAGTGGGTACGAGCAGTACTTC.

CDR3 DNA: TGTGCCAGCAGCCCCGAAGGGGGTGCACGTCAATACGAGCAGTACTTC. The encoded protein is CASSPEGGARQYEQYF. V usage is TRBV7-9 and J usage is TRBJ2-7; D is possibly TRBD1 (6 bases). Trimming shortened V by 5 bases and J by 4 bases, and 21 bases separated the two germline ends. The CDR3 totals 16 residues. CDR1 is SEHNR and CDR2 is FQNEAQ in the germline V gene (reference sequence).